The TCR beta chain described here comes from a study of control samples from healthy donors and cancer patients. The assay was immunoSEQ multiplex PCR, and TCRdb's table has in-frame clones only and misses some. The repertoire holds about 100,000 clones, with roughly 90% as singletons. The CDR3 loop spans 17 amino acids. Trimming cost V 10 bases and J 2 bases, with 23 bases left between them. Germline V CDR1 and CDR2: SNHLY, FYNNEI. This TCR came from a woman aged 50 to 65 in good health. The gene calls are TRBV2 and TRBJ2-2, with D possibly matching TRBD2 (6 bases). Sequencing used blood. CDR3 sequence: CAKTLRGQTVNTGELFF. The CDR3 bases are TGTGCCAAGACATTGCGGGGCCAGACAGTCAACACCGGGGAGCTGTTTTTT.